The T cell receptor beta chain described here comes from a study of Ad26.COV2.S vaccination and SARS-CoV-2 variants. Study summary: Ad26.COV2.S shots went into the muscle once or twice, 56 days apart.

Germline values: CDR1 SNHLY, CDR2 FYNNEI. The CDR3 is made up of 14 amino acids. V dropped 6 bases and J dropped 0; count of bases not matched to a gene: 0. To note about this clone: The antigen is not known.

Sequencing used immunoSEQ multiplex PCR; TCRdb keeps in-frame clones, though not all of them. This table holds under 550,000 clones, 90% found once. General study results and limits: The study found higher spike-specific TCR breadth in vaccine than placebo recipients. Similar non-spike TCR breadth was seen in vaccine and placebo recipients.

Treatment reported: around 19 received Ad26.COV2.S at low or high dose, single or two shots; about five received placebo; per-sample allocation not given. The samples were gathered on day 63 after the first injection of vaccine or placebo. The chain recombines TRBV2 with TRBJ2-2, with 8 nucleotides matching TRBD2. The starting material was peripheral blood, obtained in a trial of Ad26.COV2.S vaccine versus placebo. This TCR was recovered from a person between 18 and 60 years old who received the Ad26.COV2.S COVID-19 vaccine or a placebo. The CDR3 sequence is CASRGLANTGELFF. For the CDR3, the DNA is TGTGCCAGCAGGGGACTAGCGAACACCGGGGAGCTGTTTTTT.